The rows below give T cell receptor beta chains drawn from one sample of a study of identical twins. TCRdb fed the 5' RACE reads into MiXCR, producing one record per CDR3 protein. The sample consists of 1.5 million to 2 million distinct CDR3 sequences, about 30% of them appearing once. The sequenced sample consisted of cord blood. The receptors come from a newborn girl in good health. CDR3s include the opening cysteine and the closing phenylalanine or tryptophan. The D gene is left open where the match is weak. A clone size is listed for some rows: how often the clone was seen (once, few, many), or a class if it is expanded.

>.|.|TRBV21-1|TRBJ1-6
CASTDRQGASSYNSPLHF
TGTGCCAGCACGGATAGACAGGGAGCCAGCTCCTATAATTCACCCCTCCACTTT
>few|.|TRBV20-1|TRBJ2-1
CSARVYSYNEQFF
TGCAGTGCTAGGGTTTACAGCTACAATGAGCAGTTCTTC
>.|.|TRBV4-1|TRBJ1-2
CASSQEAGGYTF
TGCGCCAGCAGCCAAGAAGCGGGTGGCTACACCTTC
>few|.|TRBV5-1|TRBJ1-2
CASSSSSRLSEIYGYTF
TGCGCCAGCAGCTCATCTTCGCGACTGAGTGAAATCTATGGCTACACCTTC
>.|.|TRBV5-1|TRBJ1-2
CASSLGVRETLYGYTF
TGCGCCAGCAGCTTGGGTGTCAGGGAAACTCTCTATGGCTACACCTTC
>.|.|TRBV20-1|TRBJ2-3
CSAKGRSPDTQYF
TGCAGTGCTAAGGGACGATCCCCAGATACGCAGTATTTT
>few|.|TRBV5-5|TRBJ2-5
CASSPRQDQETQYF
TGTGCCAGCAGCCCGAGGCAGGATCAAGAGACCCAGTACTTC
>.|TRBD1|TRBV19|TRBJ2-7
CASSIPAAGGEEQYF
TGTGCCAGTAGTATCCCCGCGGCAGGGGGAGAAGAGCAGTACTTC
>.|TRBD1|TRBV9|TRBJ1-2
CASSAHTSGTGGGYTF
TGTGCCAGCAGCGCCCACACTTCCGGGACAGGGGGTGGCTACACCTTC
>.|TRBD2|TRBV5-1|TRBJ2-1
CASSFREALGNEQFF
TGCGCCAGCAGCTTCCGGGAGGCCCTCGGGAATGAACAGTTCTTC
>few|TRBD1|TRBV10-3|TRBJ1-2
CAISERGDRSYGYTF
TGTGCCATCAGTGAAAGGGGGGACAGGTCCTATGGCTACACCTTC
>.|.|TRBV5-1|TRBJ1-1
CASRRWVGGQNTEAFF
TGCGCCAGCAGACGTTGGGTTGGGGGTCAGAACACTGAAGCTTTCTTT
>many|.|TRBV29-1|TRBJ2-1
CSVETGSGNEQFF
TGCAGCGTTGAAACAGGTTCGGGCAATGAGCAGTTCTTC
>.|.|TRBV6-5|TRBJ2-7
CASSPRRAYNEQYF
TGTGCCAGCAGCCCTCGGCGGGCTTACAATGAGCAGTACTTC